The 11 T cell receptor beta chains reported below all come from one sample, sequenced in a study of blood T cells in healthy people across ages. A J-beta primer mix and a sample-barcoded 5' primer were used in a second PCR of about 7 to 12 cycles. MiXCR was run by TCRdb on the 5' RACE reads, yielding one entry per CDR3 protein. The sample includes 600,000 to 1,000,000 distinct CDR3 sequences, roughly 25% of them seen just once. The data were also submitted as part of a second study, on T cells of mothers and their children.

Sequencing input: blood. The receptor source for this set is a boy under 18 in good health.

The chain has TRBV9 and TRBJ2-1, with 7 nucleotides matching TRBD2. CDR1 is SGDLS and CDR2 is YYNGEE in the germline V gene. The CDR3 sequence is 15 residues long. V shed 3 bases and J 6 bases; nucleotides not matched to a gene: 9. The CDR3 loop is CASSAQSGILNEQFF. CDR3 DNA: TGTGCCAGCAGCGCCCAGAGCGGGATACTCAATGAGCAGTTCTTC.

The chain employs TRBV6-1 and TRBJ1-4; 7 nucleotides match TRBD1. CDR3 length equals 16 residues. V lost 6 bases, J lost 2 bases, and 9 bases stayed unmatched. Germline V gene sequence: CDR1 MNHNS, CDR2 SASEGT. The CDR3 protein is CASRGGTAGTNEKLFF. CDR3 in DNA: TGTGCCAGCAGAGGGGGGACAGCCGGGACTAATGAAAAACTGTTTTTT.

The gene calls are TRBV4-1 and TRBJ1-2; 8 bases map to TRBD1. After removal of 2 bases from V and 3 bases from J, the junction contained 8 bases not matched to a gene. This CDR3 spans 16 amino acids. Per the germline V gene, CDR1 is MGHRA and CDR2 is YSYEKL. The CDR3 nucleotides read TGCGCCAGCAGCCAACCTGGACAGGGAGGAGACTATGGCTACACCTTC. Translated: CASSQPGQGGDYGYTF.

The chain is built from TRBV4-1 and TRBJ2-7; 9 bases fit TRBD2. The V gene's germline CDR1 is MGHRA and CDR2 YSYEKL. J gave up 3 bases and V 4 bases, and 4 bases lay outside the gene matches. The CDR3 runs to 14 residues. The CDR3 loop is CASSLSGGLYEQYF. The DNA of the CDR3 is TGCGCCAGCAGCCTTAGCGGGGGCCTCTACGAGCAGTACTTC.

A few counts support this clonotype. The chain joins TRBV30 to TRBJ1-6; no clear D. This CDR3 has 12 amino acids. From germline, CDR1 is GTSNPN and CDR2 SVGIG (reference sequence). Trimming took 3 bases from V and 5 from J, leaving 5 bases between them. The CDR3 DNA follows: TGTGCCTGGAGGACAAATAATTCACCCCTCCACTTT. Translated: CAWRTNNSPLHF.

This chain connects TRBV12-3 or TRBV12-4 to TRBJ2-7; no firm D call. This CDR3 region has 15 residues. Trimming removed 3 bases at V and 2 bases at J, with 14 bases between. The CDR3 coding sequence is TGTGCCAGCAGTTTCTTCCAGAGCGCAACCTACGAGCAGTACTTC. Translating it yields CASSFFQSATYEQYF.

This clonotype showed up just a few times. The rearrangement links TRBV5-1 to TRBJ1-2, with TRBD1 as a possible D gene (5 bases). V dropped 4 bases and J dropped 4 bases, with 14 bases sitting between them. The CDR3 is 14 amino acids. The germline V gene encodes CDR1 SGHRS and CDR2 YFSETQ. DNA of the CDR3: TGCGCCAGCAGCCCTCCGCAGGGAGGCTATGGCTACACCTTC. Encoded protein: CASSPPQGGYGYTF.

V gene TRBV7-9 combines with J gene TRBJ1-2, with TRBD1 matching 10 bases. The germline V gene encodes CDR1 SEHNR and CDR2 FQNEAQ (reference sequence). V gave up 5 bases and J gave up 2 bases; unmatched junction bases: 11. The CDR3 totals 17 residues. The CDR3 DNA reads as TGTGCCAGCAGCCCCCTAGGGACAGGGGCTCAGAACTATGGCTACACCTTC. It is translated as CASSPLGTGAQNYGYTF.

This chain joins TRBV20-1 and TRBJ1-1; D is unresolved. The CDR3 sequence is 12 residues long. Germline values: CDR1 DFQATT, CDR2 SNEGSKA (reference sequence). V was trimmed by 6 bases and J by 2 bases, leaving 10 bases between them. CDR3 sequence reads: CSAKTTNTEAFF. In nucleotides, the CDR3 is TGCAGTGCAAAAACAACAAACACTGAAGCTTTCTTT.

This clonotype showed up just a few times. The chain employs TRBV29-1 and TRBJ2-2; no definite D call. The germline gives CDR1 SQVTM, CDR2 ANQGSEA. The germline V and J ends were trimmed by 3 bases and 4 bases, with 9 bases remaining between them. This CDR3 region has 13 residues. The CDR3 sequence is CSVDRSSTGELFF. As DNA, the CDR3 is TGCAGCGTTGATAGGTCCAGCACCGGGGAGCTGTTTTTT.

Note on this clonotype: Relative to the germline gene, one junction end is altered; a read error may explain this. The V gene is TRBV2, the J gene TRBJ2-1; D uncertain. The CDR3 loop spans 18 amino acids. Germline CDR1 reads SNHLY; CDR2 reads FYNNEI. The CDR3 DNA is TGTGCCAGCATAAAAGGACGTAAAACAATGATTAACCCCAATGGGCAGTTCTTC. Translation: CASIKGRKTMINPNGQFF.